This T cell receptor (beta chain) was obtained from a study of shared clonotypes between healthy human individuals. Libraries were prepared by immunoSEQ multiplex PCR; TCRdb keeps only in-frame clonotypes and omits some of them. The table includes around 1.1 million clones, 70% to 80% detected once. Notes on this clone: The target antigen is unknown. The same CDR3 also results from other DNA sequences found in this sample.

Study-wide results and limits: It was only blood that was sampled, and tissue repertoires likely differ.

Germline values: CDR1 MDHEN, CDR2 SYDVKM. CDR3 length equals 11 residues. V was shortened by 10 bases and J by 2 bases, with 8 bases between the two germline ends. Sequenced input: memory CD4+ T cells from PBMCs. Subset of the sample: CD45RA-negative fraction. The receptor was derived from a man aged 18 to 30 in good health. Some clones in this sample may be carry-over from other donors' samples. The chain combines TRBV28 with TRBJ1-2; TRBD1 is a possible D gene (5 bases). The CDR3, as DNA: TGTGCCATCAGGGTGAACTATGGCTACACCTTC. This sequence encodes CAIRVNYGYTF.